A single sample is the source of the 14 T cell receptor beta chains below, sequenced in a study of blood T cells in healthy people across ages. Through a sample-barcoded 5' primer and a J-beta primer mix, a second PCR was run for about 6 to 11 cycles. Each CDR3 protein is one row after TCRdb ran MiXCR on the 5' RACE reads. This table has about 940,000 distinct CDR3 sequences, 40% to 60% appearing once. The sequenced material came from blood. All receptors come from a man aged 30 to 39 in good health.

This clonotype was counted only a few times. Written as DNA, the CDR3 is TGCGCCAGCAGCTTGGATGTTGGGGGAGAGACCCAGTACTTC. Translation: CASSLDVGGETQYF. This sequence joins TRBV5-1 and TRBJ2-5; either TRBD1 or TRBD2 may supply D (5 bases each). Trimming took 0 bases from V and 4 from J, leaving 10 bases between them. CDR3 length: 14 amino acids. Germline V gene sequence: CDR1 SGHRS, CDR2 YFSETQ.

The V call is TRBV6-2 or TRBV6-3, the J call TRBJ2-3; 7 bases are shared with TRBD1. The germline CDR1 and CDR2 sequences are MNHEY and SVGEGT. The trim removed 4 bases at V and 5 bases at J, leaving 6 bases unmatched. CDR3 length: 14 amino acids. The CDR3 nucleotides are TGTGCCAGCAGTTTTAGGACAGGCGGAGATACGCAGTATTTT. It specifies CASSFRTGGDTQYF.

To note about this clonotype: A junction end diverges from the germline sequence, so it may reflect a read error. V gene TRBV7-7 combines with J gene TRBJ1-5, with D unclear. The germline CDR1 and CDR2 sequences are SSHAT and FNYEAQ (reference sequence). The CDR3 loop spans 13 amino acids. The DNA of the CDR3 is TGTGCTAGCAGCCCTGGACCGAGTCAGCCCCAGCATTTT. The encoded protein is CASSPGPSQPQHF.

This chain joins TRBV5-1 and TRBJ1-6, with D unresolved. With 5 bases removed from V and 0 bases from J, the gap between germline ends came to 12 bases. CDR1 is SGHRS, CDR2 YFSETQ, per germline. The CDR3 length is 16 residues. This CDR3 is CASRPLAVSYNSPLHF. CDR3 coding DNA: TGCGCCAGCAGACCCCTGGCCGTCTCCTATAATTCACCCCTCCACTTT.

This clonotype was seen once. The chain has TRBV7-2 and TRBJ2-7; TRBD1 agrees at 10 bases. Germline CDR1 is SGHTA and CDR2 is FQGNSA. V lost 0 bases to trimming and J lost 0 bases; unmatched junction nucleotides: 5. The CDR3 is 17 amino acids. This CDR3 is CASSLAYGTGVSYEQYF. The CDR3 DNA follows: TGTGCCAGCAGCTTAGCGTACGGGACAGGGGTCTCCTACGAGCAGTACTTC.

The chain couples TRBV5-1 to TRBJ1-2; D may be TRBD1 (6 bases). The germline gives CDR1 SGHRS, CDR2 YFSETQ. This CDR3 region has 14 residues. V was cut by 7 bases and J by 4 bases, with 17 bases left in between. CDR3 amino acids: CASGSDDRIYGYTF. The DNA of the CDR3 is TGCGCCAGCGGCTCGGACGACAGGATCTATGGCTACACCTTC. Together with reference TRBV5-1 and TRBJ1-2, the CDR3 gives the full variable domain: KAGVTQTPRYLIKTRGQQVTLSCSPISGHRSVSWYQQTPGQGLQFLFEYFSETQRNKGNFPGRFSGRQFSNSRSEMNVSTLELGDSALYLCASGSDDRIYGYTFGSGTRLTVV.

This chain connects TRBV29-1 to TRBJ2-7; D is uncertain. V lost 4 bases and J 3 bases, leaving 16 bases between the germline ends. Germline V gene data show CDR1 as SQVTM and CDR2 as ANQGSEA. There are 14 residues in the CDR3. The CDR3 bases are TGCAGCGTTGGGACCCCGGAACGGATCTACGAGCAGTACTTC. Translating gives CSVGTPERIYEQYF.

This clonotype was detected a few times. The rearrangement links TRBV20-1 to TRBJ1-5; D might be TRBD1 (5 bases). The germline V gene encodes CDR1 DFQATT and CDR2 SNEGSKA (reference sequence). Trimming pared 0 bases from V and 7 bases from J, leaving 13 bases between. There are 14 residues in the CDR3. The DNA of the CDR3 is TGCAGTGCTAGAGATTCCAGGGAAGGCCAGCCCCAGCATTTT. Translating gives CSARDSREGQPQHF.

In this sample, this clonotype turned up a few times. The CDR3: CSVPNPGTSGGTTLSYEQYF. The CDR3 nucleotides are TGCAGCGTACCTAATCCCGGGACTAGCGGGGGGACTACCCTTTCCTACGAGCAGTACTTC. The chain recombines TRBV29-1 with TRBJ2-7; 15 nucleotides align to TRBD2. This CDR3 is 20 amino acids long. Trimming cost V 6 bases and J 1 base; bases outside gene matches: 19. Germline values: CDR1 SQVTM, CDR2 ANQGSEA.

As concerns this clonotype: At one end, the junction sequence differs from germline, possibly due to a read error. The rearrangement uses TRBV4-3 and TRBJ2-1, with unresolved D. The J call is uncertain, as TRBJ2-7 better fits the DNA end. The CDR3 has 15 residues. The germline V gene has CDR1 LGHNA and CDR2 YSLEER. The CDR3 spells CVSSQDLESDYEQYF. In DNA form, the CDR3 reads TGCGTCAGCAGCCAAGACCTCGAAAGCGATTACGAGCAGTACTTC.

The chain couples TRBV29-1 to TRBJ1-2; maybe TRBD1 (5 bases). The length of the CDR3 is 14 residues. Trimming removed 1 base at V and 11 bases at J, with 20 bases between. CDR1 and CDR2 (germline): SQVTM, ANQGSEA. CDR3 in amino acids: CSVEAGGIGDSYTF. CDR3 bases: TGCAGCGTTGAAGCGGGTGGTATAGGGGACTCTTACACCTTC.

The chain uses TRBV12-3 or TRBV12-4 and TRBJ2-2; the D is unclear. The CDR3 sequence is 13 residues long. The ends were cut back, 3 bases at V and 7 bases at J, with 9 bases in the middle. CDR3 region: CASSFGVDGELFF. CDR3 DNA: TGTGCCAGCAGTTTTGGAGTGGACGGGGAGCTGTTTTTT.

The J gene is TRBJ2-1, the V gene TRBV24-1; D perhaps matches TRBD2 (5 bases). Germline CDR1 KGHDR, CDR2 SFDVKD. Trimming removed 8 bases from V and 0 bases from J, with 13 bases in between. The CDR3 extends over 15 amino acids. DNA of the CDR3: TGTGCCACCAAGTCGAGGGTGAGCTCCTACAATGAGCAGTTCTTC. Its protein product is CATKSRVSSYNEQFF.

The chain employs TRBV6-1 and TRBJ2-5; a weak D match, TRBD1 (5 bases). The CDR3 loop spans 21 amino acids. V lost 9 bases, J lost 2 bases, and 37 bases lay in between. Germline V gene data show CDR1 as MNHNS and CDR2 as SASEGT. This CDR3 is CASLSAGSYEQYYQGQETQYF. For the CDR3, the DNA is TGTGCCAGTTTGAGCGCAGGCTCCTACGAGCAGTACTATCAGGGACAAGAGACCCAGTACTTC.